This T cell receptor beta chain was sequenced during a study of cytomegalovirus exposure and HLA in healthy donors. V gave up 5 bases and J gave up 2 bases; unmatched junction bases: 3. This CDR3 is built from 14 residues. The germline V gene encodes CDR1 SGHRS and CDR2 YFSETQ. The PCR employed 60 Vbeta primers together with 13 Jbeta primers. Generated by immunoSEQ multiplex PCR, the TCRdb table keeps only in-frame clones and is missing some. The sample has about 140,000 clones, more than 75% seen once. The source of this sequence is a man aged 50 to 59 in good health and CMV-seronegative. Sequencing input: PBMCs. The genes are TRBV5-1 and TRBJ1-1, with TRBD1 matching over 10 bases. CDR3 loop: CASRPTGGNTEAFF. The CDR3 DNA is TGCGCCAGCAGACCGACAGGGGGCAACACTGAAGCTTTCTTT.